This entry is about one T cell receptor beta chain. Its antigen is not identified. Random hexamers were used to reverse transcribe the RNA input (0.5 to 1 ug). The amplification used immunoSEQ multiplex PCR on TCR beta CDR3; it spanned 54 Vbeta and 13 Jbeta. TCRdb recomputed calls from the immunoSEQ multiplex PCR reads with MiXCR, one row per CDR3 protein. The data show about 120,000 distinct CDR3 sequences, around 93% seen once. The sample originates from a study of CD8 T cells in Susac syndrome. Trimming took 8 bases from V and 4 from J, leaving 17 bases between them. The germline V gene encodes CDR1 MNHEY and CDR2 SVGEGT. The CDR3 has 14 residues. Findings of the study overall: The authors acknowledged that their TCR sequencing and HLA analysis involved a relatively small number of individuals.

CD8+ and CD4+ blood T cells underwent TCR beta sequencing. Negative isolation was used for CD8+ and CD4+ T cells, and FACS enrichment was applied to TEMRA cells. Specimen: CD8+ T cells from PBMCs. The sequence was collected from a human donor in good health. V is TRBV6-2 or TRBV6-3 and J is TRBJ1-2, with D uncertain. The CDR3 loop reads CASGEAPSGYGYTF. The CDR3 DNA reads as TGTGCCAGCGGCGAAGCCCCCTCTGGCTATGGCTACACCTTC.